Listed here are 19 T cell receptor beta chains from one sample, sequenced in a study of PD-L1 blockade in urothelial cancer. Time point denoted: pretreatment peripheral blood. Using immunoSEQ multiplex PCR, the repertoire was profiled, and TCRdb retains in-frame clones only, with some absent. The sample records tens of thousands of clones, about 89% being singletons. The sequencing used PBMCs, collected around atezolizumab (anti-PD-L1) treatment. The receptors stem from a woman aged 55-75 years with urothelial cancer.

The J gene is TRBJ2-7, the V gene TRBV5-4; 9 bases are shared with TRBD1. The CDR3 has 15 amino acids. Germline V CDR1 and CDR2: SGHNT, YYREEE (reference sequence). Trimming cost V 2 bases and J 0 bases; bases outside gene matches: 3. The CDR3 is CASSFPGQGSYEQYF. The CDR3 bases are TGTGCCAGCAGCTTTCCGGGACAGGGCTCCTACGAGCAGTACTTC.

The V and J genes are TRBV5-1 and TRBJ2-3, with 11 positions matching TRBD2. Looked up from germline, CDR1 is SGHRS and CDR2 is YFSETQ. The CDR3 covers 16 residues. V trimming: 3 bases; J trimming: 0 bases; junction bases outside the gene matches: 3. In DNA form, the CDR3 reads TGCGCCAGCAGCTGGCGGACTAGCGGGAGCACAGATACGCAGTATTTT. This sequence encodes CASSWRTSGSTDTQYF.

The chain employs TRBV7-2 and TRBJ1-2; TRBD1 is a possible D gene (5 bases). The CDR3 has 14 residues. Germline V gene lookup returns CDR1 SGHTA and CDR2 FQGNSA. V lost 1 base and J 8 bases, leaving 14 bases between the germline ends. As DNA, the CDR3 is TGTGCCAGCAGCTTAGTTGGGGGGAGTAAGGGCTACACCTTC. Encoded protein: CASSLVGGSKGYTF.

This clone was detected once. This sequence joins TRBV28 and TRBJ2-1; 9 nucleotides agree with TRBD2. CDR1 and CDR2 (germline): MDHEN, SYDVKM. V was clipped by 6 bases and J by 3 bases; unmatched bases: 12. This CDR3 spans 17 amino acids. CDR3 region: CASRTPQTSGNYNEQFF. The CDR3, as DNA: TGTGCCAGCAGGACCCCCCAGACTAGCGGTAACTACAATGAGCAGTTCTTC.

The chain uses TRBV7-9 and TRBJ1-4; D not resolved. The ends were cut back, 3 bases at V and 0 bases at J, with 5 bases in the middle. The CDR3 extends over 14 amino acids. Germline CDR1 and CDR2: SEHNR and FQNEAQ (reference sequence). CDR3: CASSLSATNEKLFF. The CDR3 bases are TGTGCCAGCAGCTTGAGTGCAACTAATGAAAAACTGTTTTTT.

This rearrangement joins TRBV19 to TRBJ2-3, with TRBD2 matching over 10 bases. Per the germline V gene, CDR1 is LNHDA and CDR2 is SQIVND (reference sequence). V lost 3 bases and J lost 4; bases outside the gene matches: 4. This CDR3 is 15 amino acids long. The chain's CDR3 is CASSILAGVPDTQYF. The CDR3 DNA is TGTGCCAGTAGTATCCTAGCGGGAGTCCCAGATACGCAGTATTTT.

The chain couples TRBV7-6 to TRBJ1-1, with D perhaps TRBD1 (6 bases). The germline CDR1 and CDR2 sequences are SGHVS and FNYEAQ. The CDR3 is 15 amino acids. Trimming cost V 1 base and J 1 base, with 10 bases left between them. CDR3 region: CASSLGTGRNTEAFF. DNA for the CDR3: TGTGCCAGCAGCTTAGGTACAGGGCGGAACACTGAAGCTTTCTTT.

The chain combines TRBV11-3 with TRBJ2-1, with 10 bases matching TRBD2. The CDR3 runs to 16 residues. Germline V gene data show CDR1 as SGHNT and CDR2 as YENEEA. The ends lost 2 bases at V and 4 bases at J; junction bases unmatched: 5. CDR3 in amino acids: CASSLQAGGSYNEQFF. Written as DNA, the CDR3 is TGTGCCAGCAGCTTACAAGCGGGAGGGTCATACAATGAGCAGTTCTTC.

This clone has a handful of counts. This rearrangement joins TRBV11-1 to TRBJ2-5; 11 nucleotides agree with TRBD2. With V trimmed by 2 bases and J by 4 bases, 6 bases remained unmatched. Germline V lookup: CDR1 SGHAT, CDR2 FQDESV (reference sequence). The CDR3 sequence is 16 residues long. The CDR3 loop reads CASSLLGLAGGETQYF. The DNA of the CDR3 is TGTGCCAGCAGCTTACTTGGACTAGCGGGCGGAGAGACCCAGTACTTC.

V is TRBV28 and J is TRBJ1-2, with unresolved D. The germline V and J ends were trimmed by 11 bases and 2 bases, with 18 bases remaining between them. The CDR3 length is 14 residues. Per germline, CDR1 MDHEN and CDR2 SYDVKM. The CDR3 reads CAAQNRGSNYGYTF. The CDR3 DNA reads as TGTGCCGCCCAGAATCGGGGTTCAAACTATGGCTACACCTTC.

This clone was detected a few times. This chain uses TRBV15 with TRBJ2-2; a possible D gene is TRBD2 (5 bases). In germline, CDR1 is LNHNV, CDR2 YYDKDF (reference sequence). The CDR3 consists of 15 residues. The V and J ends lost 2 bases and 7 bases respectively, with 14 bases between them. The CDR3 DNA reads TGTGCCACCAGCAGATGGGAGCTACGGGGCGGGGAGCTGTTTTTT. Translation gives CATSRWELRGGELFF.

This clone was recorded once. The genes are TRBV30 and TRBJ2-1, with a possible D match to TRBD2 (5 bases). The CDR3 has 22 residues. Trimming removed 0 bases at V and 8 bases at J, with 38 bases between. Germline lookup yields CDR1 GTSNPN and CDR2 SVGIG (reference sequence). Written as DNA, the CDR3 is TGTGCCTGGAGTGTACGCGATCCTTATCGCTCAGAGCGGAGATGGGGTTCCCATGAGCAGTTCTTC. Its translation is CAWSVRDPYRSERRWGSHEQFF.

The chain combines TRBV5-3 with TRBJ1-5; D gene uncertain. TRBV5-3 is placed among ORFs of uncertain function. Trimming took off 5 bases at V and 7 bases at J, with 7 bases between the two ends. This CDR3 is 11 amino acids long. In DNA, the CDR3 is TGTGCCAGAAGTCCTATACAGCCCCAGCATTTT. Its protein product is CARSPIQPQHF.

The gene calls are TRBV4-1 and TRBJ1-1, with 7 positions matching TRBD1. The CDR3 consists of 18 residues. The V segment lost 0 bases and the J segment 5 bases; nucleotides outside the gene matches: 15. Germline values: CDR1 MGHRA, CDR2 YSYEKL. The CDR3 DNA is TGCGCCAGCAGCCAAGATTCAGGACAGGAGAGAGCTTGGACTGAAGCTTTCTTT. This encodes CASSQDSGQERAWTEAFF.

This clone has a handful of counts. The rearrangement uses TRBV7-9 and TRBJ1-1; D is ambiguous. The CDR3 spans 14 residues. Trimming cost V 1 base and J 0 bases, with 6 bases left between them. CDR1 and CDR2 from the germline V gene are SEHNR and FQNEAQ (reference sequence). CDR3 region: CASSLDGMNTEAFF. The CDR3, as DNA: TGTGCCAGCAGCTTAGACGGGATGAACACTGAAGCTTTCTTT.

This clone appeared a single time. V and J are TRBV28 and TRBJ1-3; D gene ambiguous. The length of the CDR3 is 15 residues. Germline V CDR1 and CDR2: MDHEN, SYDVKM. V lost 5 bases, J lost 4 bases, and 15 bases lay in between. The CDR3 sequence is CASSVTRADGNTIYF. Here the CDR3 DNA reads TGTGCCAGCAGTGTCACTAGGGCTGACGGAAACACCATATATTTT.

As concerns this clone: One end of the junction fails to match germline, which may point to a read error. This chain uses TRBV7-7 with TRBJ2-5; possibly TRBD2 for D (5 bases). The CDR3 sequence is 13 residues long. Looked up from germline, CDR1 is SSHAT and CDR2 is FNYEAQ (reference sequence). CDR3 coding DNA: TGTGCTAGCAGCTGGACTCCCAGGGAGACCCAGTACTTC. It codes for CASSWTPRETQYF.

CDR3 DNA: TGTGCCAGCAGCTTCGGGACAGAGAACTATGGCTACACCTTC. It encodes CASSFGTENYGYTF. The chain couples TRBV7-9 to TRBJ1-2; 7 nucleotides agree with TRBD1. The CDR3 consists of 14 residues. CDR1 is SEHNR and CDR2 is FQNEAQ in the germline V gene (reference sequence). The V and J ends lost 3 bases and 2 bases, in that order; junction bases with no gene match: 3.

CDR3 coding DNA: TGTGCCAGTAGTACCGGGACAGGGGGCTTGGGTGCCACTGAAGCTTTCTTT. This sequence encodes CASSTGTGGLGATEAFF. This sequence joins TRBV19 and TRBJ1-1, with 12 bases aligning to TRBD1. In germline, CDR1 is LNHDA, CDR2 SQIVND (reference sequence). The CDR3 loop spans 17 amino acids. Trimming cost V 4 bases and J 4 bases; bases outside gene matches: 10.